The 3 T cell receptor beta chains in this list originate from one sample, sequenced in a study of long-term antiretroviral therapy in people with HIV. At survey level, the immunoSEQ assay was run in its v3.0 version. The repertoire was sequenced with immunoSEQ multiplex PCR; TCRdb's copy has only in-frame clones and lacks some. This table holds under 35,000 clones, roughly 95% found once. Here the sequenced sample was unsorted PBMCs, taken 6.5 to 6.6 years after starting antiretroviral therapy. The receptors come from a man younger than 40 with HIV.

The gene calls are TRBV5-8 and TRBJ1-2; D remains unclear. Germline CDR1 reads SGHTS; CDR2 reads YDEGEE. Trimming cost V 7 bases and J 4 bases, with 17 bases left between them. The CDR3 loop spans 14 amino acids. The CDR3 DNA reads as TGTGCCAGCTCCGTCCAACGAAAGACCTATGGCTACACCTTC. Protein product: CASSVQRKTYGYTF.

The gene calls are TRBV7-2 and TRBJ2-7; 9 nucleotides line up with TRBD2. V dropped 1 base and J dropped 3; count of bases not matched to a gene: 13. The CDR3 runs 18 residues. The germline V gene encodes CDR1 SGHTA and CDR2 FQGNSA. CDR3 sequence reads: CASSLVLGGLAGLYEQYF. The CDR3, as DNA: TGTGCCAGCAGCTTAGTCCTTGGGGGCCTAGCGGGACTCTACGAGCAGTACTTC.

The chain links TRBV5-4 to TRBJ1-2; D gene uncertain. This CDR3 region has 13 residues. From germline, CDR1 is SGHNT and CDR2 YYREEE (reference sequence). Trimming took 0 bases from V and 4 from J, leaving 7 bases between them. The CDR3 DNA reads as TGTGCCAGCAGCTTGGACAGTTTCTATGGCTACACCTTC. This encodes CASSLDSFYGYTF.